A selection of T cell receptor beta chains follows, all from one sample in a study of blood T cell repertoires in COVID-19. Clones were read by immunoSEQ multiplex PCR, and TCRdb kept only the in-frame ones, dropping some. The sample lists about 150,000 clones; about 87% were seen once. The sample comprised peripheral blood. The receptor source for this set is a human donor in a cohort sampled during active COVID-19. CDR3s include the opening cysteine and the closing phenylalanine or tryptophan. Each record gives: J gene, V gene, clone size, D gene, CDR3 protein, CDR3 DNA. A D gene is named only where the DNA matches it firmly. Where a row states a size, it is once, few, many or the class of an expanded clone; other rows omit it.

J: TRBJ2-7; V: TRBV6-5; size: .; D: TRBD1; CDR3: CASSLRDRGSQYF; DNA: TGTGCCAGCAGCCTCCGGGACAGGGGCTCCCAGTACTTC
J: TRBJ1-1; V: TRBV27; size: once; D: .; CDR3: CASSYRENTEAFF; DNA: TGTGCCAGCAGCTACAGGGAGAACACTGAAGCTTTCTTT
J: TRBJ1-4; V: TRBV9; size: .; D: .; CDR3: CASSPGMTTNEKLFF; DNA: TGTGCCAGCAGCCCCGGGATGACAACTAATGAAAAACTGTTTTTT
J: TRBJ2-3; V: TRBV7-2; size: .; D: TRBD1; CDR3: CASRRREDRAIHTQYF; DNA: TGTGCCAGCAGGAGAAGGGAGGACAGGGCGATTCATACGCAGTATTTT
J: TRBJ2-1; V: TRBV7-3; size: .; D: .; CDR3: CASSRGASFYNEQFF; DNA: TGTGCCAGCAGCCGCGGGGCATCGTTTTACAATGAGCAGTTCTTC
J: TRBJ1-3; V: TRBV7-2; size: .; D: .; CDR3: CASSLFEGTISGNTIYF; DNA: TGTGCCAGCAGCTTATTTGAGGGTACAATCTCTGGAAACACCATATATTTT
J: TRBJ1-6; V: TRBV27; size: .; D: .; CDR3: CASSFAGTDNSPLHF; DNA: TGTGCCAGCAGTTTTGCGGGGACCGATAATTCACCCCTCCACTTT
J: TRBJ2-5; V: TRBV19; size: .; D: .; CDR3: CASSMRGQETQYF; DNA: TGTGCCAGTAGTATGCGGGGCCAAGAGACCCAGTACTTC
J: TRBJ2-2; V: TRBV4-3; size: .; D: .; CDR3: CASSQDRAPTGELFF; DNA: TGCGCCAGCAGCCAAGATCGTGCTCCCACTGGGGAGCTGTTTTTT
J: TRBJ1-2; V: TRBV6-5; size: .; D: .; CDR3: CASKGGYSVSYGYTF; DNA: TGTGCCAGCAAGGGGGGGTACTCAGTGAGTTATGGCTACACCTTC
J: TRBJ1-1; V: TRBV19; size: .; D: TRBD1; CDR3: CASSKDREAEAFF; DNA: TGTGCCAGTAGTAAGGACAGGGAGGCTGAAGCTTTCTTT
J: TRBJ2-2; V: TRBV11-2; size: .; D: TRBD1; CDR3: CASSLGQGADTGELFF; DNA: TGTGCCAGCAGCTTGGGCCAGGGGGCGGACACCGGGGAGCTGTTTTTT
J: TRBJ1-2; V: TRBV28; size: .; D: .; CDR3: CASSSMQRADPGYTF; DNA: TGTGCCAGCAGTTCCATGCAGCGGGCAGACCCCGGCTACACCTTC
J: TRBJ2-3; V: TRBV6-2/TRBV6-3; size: .; D: .; CDR3: CAGSYSSRGYTDTQYF; DNA: TGTGCCGGCAGTTACTCGAGCAGGGGCTACACAGATACGCAGTATTTT
J: TRBJ2-2; V: TRBV7-7; size: .; D: .; CDR3: CASSLLSGIPANTGELFF; DNA: TGTGCTAGCAGCTTACTCTCGGGGATCCCCGCGAACACCGGGGAGCTGTTTTTT
J: TRBJ2-3; V: TRBV5-4; size: .; D: TRBD2; CDR3: CASSLDPGGADTQYF; DNA: TGTGCCAGCAGCTTGGACCCGGGAGGAGCAGATACGCAGTATTTT
J: TRBJ1-1; V: TRBV4-1; size: .; D: .; CDR3: CASSQGARYDTEAFF; DNA: TGCGCCAGCAGCCAAGGAGCCAGGTATGACACTGAAGCTTTCTTT